The 12 T cell receptor beta chains below were found in one sample sequenced in a study of cytomegalovirus exposure and HLA in healthy donors (dated by TCRdb to 2017 to 2019). The method behind the library was the immunoSEQ multiplex PCR assay. A mixture of 60 forward primers for TCR Vbeta segments and 13 reverse primers for TCR Jbeta segments was used in the multiplex PCR. TCRdb provides this immuneACCESS table in a form limited to in-frame rearrangements. Some clones are lacking; in checked studies, under half of them reflect an unresolved V gene, and why the rest are absent is not known. This sample's table has entries for tens of thousands of clones. The top ten constitute about 0.5% of the sample. The sample was PBMCs. All receptors come from a man aged 45-65 years in good health and CMV-seronegative.

The chain employs TRBV25-1 and TRBJ2-7, with 10 positions matching TRBD1. The V and J ends lost 3 bases and 5 bases, in that order; junction bases with no gene match: 1. The CDR3 is 13 residues long. Germline CDR1 reads MGHDK; CDR2 reads SYGVNS. CDR3 in amino acids: CASSETGGHEQYF. CDR3 nucleotides: TGTGCCAGCAGTGAGACAGGGGGCCACGAGCAGTACTTC.

The chain links TRBV7-9 to TRBJ1-5, with D uncertain. In germline, CDR1 is SEHNR, CDR2 FQNEAQ (reference sequence). The CDR3 runs 12 residues. Trimming took off 4 bases at V and 4 bases at J, with 5 bases between the two ends. The CDR3 DNA is TGTGCCAGCAGCTATCTGAATCAGCCCCAGCATTTT. This gives the protein CASSYLNQPQHF. The complete variable domain, with remaining parts taken from reference TRBV7-9 and TRBJ1-5, reads DTGVSQNPRHKITKRGQNVTFRCDPISEHNRLYWYRQTLGQGPEFLTYFQNEAQLEKSRLLSDRFSAERPKGSFSTLEIQRTEQGDSAMYLCASSYLNQPQHFGDGTRLSIL.

The chain is built from TRBV28 and TRBJ2-7; D possibly corresponds to TRBD2 (6 bases). Germline CDR1 and CDR2: MDHEN and SYDVKM. Trimming cost V 8 bases and J 0 bases, with 8 bases left between them. This CDR3 is built from 12 residues. The CDR3 here is CASSRGSYEQYF. CDR3 sequence (DNA): TGTGCCAGCTCGCGGGGCTCCTACGAGCAGTACTTC.

The chain uses TRBV4-3 and TRBJ2-3, with a tentative D call TRBD2 (5 bases). CDR3 length equals 16 residues. The V end was cut by 0 bases, the J end by 3 bases, with 13 bases between. Germline CDR1 reads LGHNA; CDR2 reads YSLEER. CDR3 bases: TGCGCCAGCAGCCAAGATAGGGTCTCGGGAACAGATACGCAGTATTTT. Translation: CASSQDRVSGTDTQYF.

Points on this clone: The germline gene is not matched at one end of the junction; a read error may be the cause. This rearrangement joins TRBV6-1 to TRBJ2-1, with 10 bases matching TRBD2. The CDR3 loop spans 16 amino acids. Germline loops: CDR1 MNHNS, CDR2 SASEGT. This CDR3 reads CASSKASGGAYNEQFF. In DNA, the CDR3 is TGTGCCAGCAGTAAAGCTAGCGGGGGAGCCTACAATGAGCAGTTCTTC.

V and J are TRBV14 and TRBJ2-7; D is unresolved. Germline CDR1 SGHDN, CDR2 FVKESK. Trimming took 0 bases from V and 2 from J, leaving 11 bases between them. This CDR3 spans 15 amino acids. CDR3 DNA sequence: TGTGCCAGCAGCCAAGATTCCGGTGGGCCCTACGAGCAGTACTTC. This gives the protein CASSQDSGGPYEQYF.

The chain is built from TRBV15 and TRBJ2-7; D unclear. CDR1 is LNHNV, CDR2 YYDKDF, per germline (reference sequence). The CDR3 extends over 14 amino acids. V dropped 0 bases and J dropped 0 bases, with 6 bases sitting between them. Written as DNA, the CDR3 is TGTGCCACCAGCAGAGATCCCAGCTCCTACGAGCAGTACTTC. It codes for CATSRDPSSYEQYF.

The chain employs TRBV9 and TRBJ1-2; 8 bases are shared with TRBD1. This CDR3 has 15 residues. V shed 2 bases and J 2 bases; nucleotides not matched to a gene: 5. Germline-derived CDR1 and CDR2 are SGDLS and YYNGEE. CDR3 sequence: CASSVGTGANYGYTF. CDR3 bases: TGTGCCAGCAGCGTCGGGACAGGAGCCAACTATGGCTACACCTTC.

The chain couples TRBV13 to TRBJ2-7; 7 nucleotides line up with TRBD1. V trimming: 5 bases; J trimming: 4 bases; junction bases outside the gene matches: 5. The CDR3 extends over 13 amino acids. The germline V gene has CDR1 PRHDT and CDR2 FYEKMQ (reference sequence). The CDR3 nucleotides are TGTGCCAGCAGCGGGGGACAGTCATACGAGCAGTACTTC. Residues: CASSGGQSYEQYF.

The V call is TRBV4-1, the J call TRBJ2-1; TRBD2 agrees at 10 bases. The CDR3 runs 18 residues. Trimming cost V 3 bases and J 2 bases; bases outside gene matches: 10. Germline V CDR1 and CDR2: MGHRA, YSYEKL. CDR3 amino acids: CASSHPQRGGFPYNEQFF. The CDR3 nucleotides read TGCGCCAGCAGCCATCCTCAGCGGGGGGGCTTTCCCTACAATGAGCAGTTCTTC.

V usage is TRBV18 and J usage is TRBJ1-2, with D possibly matching TRBD1 (6 bases). The ends were cut back, 2 bases at V and 9 bases at J, with 16 bases in the middle. Looked up from germline, CDR1 is KGHSH and CDR2 is LQKENI. The CDR3 is made up of 14 amino acids. The CDR3 sequence: CASSPLQGSTSYTF. The CDR3 DNA is TGTGCCAGCTCACCATTACAGGGCTCCACTAGCTACACCTTC. Full variable domain (outside the CDR3, taken from reference TRBV18 and TRBJ1-2): NAGVMQNPRHLVRRRGQEARLRCSPMKGHSHVYWYRQLPEEGLKFMVYLQKENIIDESGMPKERFSAEFPKEGPSILRIQQVVRGDSAAYFCASSPLQGSTSYTFGSGTRLTVV.

The chain joins TRBV9 to TRBJ1-2; weak D call: TRBD1 (6 bases). This CDR3 region has 15 residues. Germline CDR1 SGDLS, CDR2 YYNGEE. Trimming took off 0 bases at V and 1 base at J, with 10 bases between the two ends. The CDR3 spells CASSVGGHLNYGYTF. CDR3 bases: TGTGCCAGCAGCGTAGGGGGACATCTTAACTATGGCTACACCTTC.